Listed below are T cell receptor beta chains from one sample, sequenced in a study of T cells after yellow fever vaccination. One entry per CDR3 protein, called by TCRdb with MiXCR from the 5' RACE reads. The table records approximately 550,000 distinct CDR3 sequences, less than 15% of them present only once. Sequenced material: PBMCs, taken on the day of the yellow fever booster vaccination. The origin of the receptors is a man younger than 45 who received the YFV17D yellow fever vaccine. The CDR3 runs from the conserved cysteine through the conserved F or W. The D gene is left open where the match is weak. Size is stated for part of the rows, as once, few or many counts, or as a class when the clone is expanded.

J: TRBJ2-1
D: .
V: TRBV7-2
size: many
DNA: TGTGCCAGCAGCTTAGGAGATACGACCTACAATGAGCAGTTCTTC
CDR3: CASSLGDTTYNEQFF

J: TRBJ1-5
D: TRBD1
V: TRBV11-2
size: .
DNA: TGTGCCAGCAGCCCAGACAGGGGCAAGGTATATAGCAATCAGCCCCAGCATTTT
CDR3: CASSPDRGKVYSNQPQHF

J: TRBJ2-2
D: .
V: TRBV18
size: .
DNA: TGTGCCAGCCCACCTCGGGGCAAGATGAACACCGGGGAGCTGTTTTTT
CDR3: CASPPRGKMNTGELFF

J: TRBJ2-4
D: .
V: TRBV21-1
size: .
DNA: TGTGCCAGCAGGTCCATCCCAAGAAACATTCAGTACTTC
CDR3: CASRSIPRNIQYF

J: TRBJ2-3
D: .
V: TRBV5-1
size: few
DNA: TGCGCCAGCAGCCGGTCGGGGGACACGGATACGCAGTATTTT
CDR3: CASSRSGDTDTQYF

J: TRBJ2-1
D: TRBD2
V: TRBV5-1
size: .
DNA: TGCGCCAGCAGCTGGACTAGCGGGAGTATTGGGTACAATGAGCAGTTCTTC
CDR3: CASSWTSGSIGYNEQFF

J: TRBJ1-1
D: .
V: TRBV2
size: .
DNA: TGTGCCAGTACAGCCGAGAAGAACACTGAAGCTTTCTTT
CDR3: CASTAEKNTEAFF

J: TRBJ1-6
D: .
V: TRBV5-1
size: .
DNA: TGCGCCAGCAGAAGTGTTATTGCAGGGGACAATTCACCCCTCCACTTT
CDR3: CASRSVIAGDNSPLHF

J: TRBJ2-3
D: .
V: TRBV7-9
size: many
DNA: TGTGCCAGCAGCTTAGGGCAGCCTTCCACAGATACGCAGTATTTT
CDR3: CASSLGQPSTDTQYF

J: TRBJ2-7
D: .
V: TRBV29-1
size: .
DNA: TGCAGCGTGGGCGAGGGTCTTAGATACGAGCAGTACTTC
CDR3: CSVGEGLRYEQYF

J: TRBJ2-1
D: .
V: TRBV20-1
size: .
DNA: TGCAGTGCTCGCCGGGCAACGGGACCGGGGGATGAGCAGTTCTTC
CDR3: CSARRATGPGDEQFF

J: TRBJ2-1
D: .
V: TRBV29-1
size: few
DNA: TGCAGCGTAGCCCTCGTCGGGGGCGTCTACAATGAGCAGTTCTTC
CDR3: CSVALVGGVYNEQFF

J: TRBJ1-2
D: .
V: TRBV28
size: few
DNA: TGTGCCAGCAGTGCCCCTTATGGCTACACCTTC
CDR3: CASSAPYGYTF

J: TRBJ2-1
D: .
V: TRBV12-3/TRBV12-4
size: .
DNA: TGTGCCAGCAGTCCCTTGGTTGCGAGCCCATACAATGAGCAGTTCTTC
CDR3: CASSPLVASPYNEQFF

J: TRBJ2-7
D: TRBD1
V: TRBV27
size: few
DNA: TGTGCCAGCAGTTTGGTAGGGACAGGGGCCTACGAGCAGTACTTC
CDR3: CASSLVGTGAYEQYF

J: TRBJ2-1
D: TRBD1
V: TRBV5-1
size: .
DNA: TGCGCCAGCAGCTTGGTACGGACAGGGCCCTACAATGAGCAGTTCTTC
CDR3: CASSLVRTGPYNEQFF

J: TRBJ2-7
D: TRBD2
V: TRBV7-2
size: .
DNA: TGTGCCAGCAGCTTACGGCCTAGCGGTGGTTCCTACGAGCAGTACTTC
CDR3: CASSLRPSGGSYEQYF

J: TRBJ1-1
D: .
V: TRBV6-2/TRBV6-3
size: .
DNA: TGTGCCAGCAGCCGGGACGGCCTCCAAGCTTTCTTT
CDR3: CASSRDGLQAFF

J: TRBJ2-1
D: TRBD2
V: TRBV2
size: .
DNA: TGTGCCAGCAAGACAGATAGCGGGAGCGCCTACAATGAGCAGTTCTTC
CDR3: CASKTDSGSAYNEQFF

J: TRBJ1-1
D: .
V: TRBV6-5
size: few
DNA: TGTGCCAGGGGGGGAAGCCTAAACCGGGACACCTCGAACACTGAAGCTTTCTTT
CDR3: CARGGSLNRDTSNTEAFF